This is a list of T cell receptor beta chains from one sample in a study of T cells after yellow fever vaccination. TCRdb recomputed calls from the 5' RACE reads with MiXCR, one row per CDR3 protein. This repertoire shows 350,000 to 450,000 distinct CDR3 sequences, approximately 6% found once; its top ten account for approximately 16%. Sample: PBMCs, taken 5 days after the yellow fever booster vaccination. The receptors shown here come from a man aged 30 to 39 who received the YFV17D yellow fever vaccine. CDR3s include the opening cysteine and the closing phenylalanine or tryptophan. Each record gives: clone size, J gene, V gene, D gene, CDR3 DNA, CDR3 protein. D genes are given only for firm matches. Some rows have no size entry. The others give once, few or many, or a class for an expanded clone.

.,TRBJ2-1,TRBV10-3,TRBD2,TGTGCCATCAAGGGCGGGAGGGACGCCTACAATGAGCAGTTCTTC,CAIKGGRDAYNEQFF
.,TRBJ2-2,TRBV20-1,TRBD2,TGCAGTGCTAGAACCCTGACTAGCGGGAATTTCGCGGAGCTGTTTTTT,CSARTLTSGNFAELFF
few,TRBJ2-5,TRBV5-6,.,TGTGCCAGCAGGGCAGGACCCCAAGAGACCCAGTACTTC,CASRAGPQETQYF
few,TRBJ2-7,TRBV12-3/TRBV12-4,TRBD1,TGTGCCAGCAGCCCCGTTGACGGGACAGGCAAGAACGAGCAGTACTTC,CASSPVDGTGKNEQYF
many,TRBJ2-7,TRBV28,.,TGTGCCAGCAGTTCACTCGGCCTGAGACAGGCGTTC,CASSSLGLRQAF
few,TRBJ2-1,TRBV7-2,TRBD2,TGTGCCAGCAGCTCGGGACTAGCGGGAGATTTGCAGTTCTTC,CASSSGLAGDLQFF
.,TRBJ2-3,TRBV20-1,.,TGCAGTGCTAGCGGGGATAGCACAGATACGCAGTATTTT,CSASGDSTDTQYF
few,TRBJ2-2,TRBV3-1,.,TGTGCCAGCAACCATGACGGGGAGCTGTTTTTT,CASNHDGELFF
.,TRBJ2-3,TRBV4-2,TRBD2,TGTGCCAGCAGCCAAGGAACCGGGGGGGATACGCAGTATTTT,CASSQGTGGDTQYF
.,TRBJ2-7,TRBV29-1,TRBD1,TGCAGCGCCAAGGGACAGGGGATAATGAACGAGCAGTACTTC,CSAKGQGIMNEQYF
many,TRBJ1-2,TRBV20-1,TRBD1,TGCAGCGGGACAGTCAACTATGGCTACACCTTC,CSGTVNYGYTF
few,TRBJ2-1,TRBV15,.,TGTGCCACCAGCAGAGCCGCGTACAATGAGCAGTTCTTC,CATSRAAYNEQFF
many,TRBJ2-3,TRBV20-1,.,TGCAGTGCTAGGCAACTAGCCCAGCCAGATACGCAGTATTTT,CSARQLAQPDTQYF
.,TRBJ1-5,TRBV12-3/TRBV12-4,.,TGTGCCAGCGGAGACAGAAAAAGCAATCAGCCCCAGCATTTT,CASGDRKSNQPQHF
many,TRBJ2-3,TRBV4-3,.,TGCGCCAGCAGCCAAGAGGCGTCAGGAAGAGGTGACACAGATACGCAGTATTTT,CASSQEASGRGDTDTQYF
.,TRBJ2-1,TRBV29-1,.,TGCAGCGTTCAGGCGGGCCTAAGGGCTGAGCAGTTCTTC,CSVQAGLRAEQFF
few,TRBJ1-6,TRBV21-1,.,TGTGCCAGCAGTATCCCCGGGACAGGCCATTTAACCCTCCACTTT,CASSIPGTGHLTLHF
few,TRBJ2-1,TRBV30,.,TGTGCCTGGAGTGTAACGGCTACGGGACAATACAATGAGCAGTTCTTC,CAWSVTATGQYNEQFF
many,TRBJ2-1,TRBV4-1,TRBD1,TGCGCCAGCAGCCAATCGGACAGGGTCAATGAGCAGTTCTTC,CASSQSDRVNEQFF
few,TRBJ2-1,TRBV7-2,.,TGTGCCAGCAGCTCCGGACGTCAATTGGGCAATGAGCAGTTCTTC,CASSSGRQLGNEQFF
few,TRBJ1-2,TRBV11-2,.,TGTGCCAGCAGTCGCACCGGAGGGGCTAACTATGGCTACACCTTC,CASSRTGGANYGYTF
many,TRBJ2-1,TRBV20-1,.,TGCAGTGCCCAGGGGGGGTTAGATGAGCAGTTCTTC,CSAQGGLDEQFF
few,TRBJ2-1,TRBV30,TRBD2,TGTGCCTGGAGTAATGGACTAGCGGGAGAGAATGAGCAGTTCTTC,CAWSNGLAGENEQFF
many,TRBJ2-7,TRBV20-1,TRBD1,TGCAGTGCTCGGGACAGACCCTACGAGCAGTACTTC,CSARDRPYEQYF
.,TRBJ2-7,TRBV12-3/TRBV12-4,TRBD2,TGTGCCAGCAGTTTTACGAGCGGGGGCTACGAGCAGTACTTC,CASSFTSGGYEQYF
few,TRBJ2-5,TRBV15,TRBD2,TGTGCCACCAGCAGAGAAGGGATGCTAGCGGGAGGGAAAGAGACCCAGTACTTC,CATSREGMLAGGKETQYF
many,TRBJ2-1,TRBV10-3,TRBD2,TGTGCCATCAGGGATCGGGACGGGACTAGGAATGAGCAGTTCTTC,CAIRDRDGTRNEQFF
many,TRBJ2-1,TRBV20-1,TRBD2,TGCAGTGCTAGACAGGGACTAGCGGACAATGAGCAGTTCTTC,CSARQGLADNEQFF
many,TRBJ2-1,TRBV27,.,TGTGCCAGCAGTTCTGGAGATGACAATGAGCAGTTCTTC,CASSSGDDNEQFF
.,TRBJ2-1,TRBV6-2/TRBV6-3,.,TGTGCCAGCAGTCCCACCCACAATGAGCAGTTCTTC,CASSPTHNEQFF
.,TRBJ1-2,TRBV6-2/TRBV6-3,.,TGTGCCAGCAGTTATTACGTCTATGGCTACACCTTC,CASSYYVYGYTF
few,TRBJ2-7,TRBV2,.,TGTGCCAGCAGTGGAGGGGTCAGCCGGAGGGGAGTAGGTAGTTTCTACGAGCAGTACTTC,CASSGGVSRRGVGSFYEQYF
.,TRBJ1-4,TRBV4-1,.,TGCGCCAGCAGCCACGTTACAGGACTAACTAATGAAAAACTGTTTTTT,CASSHVTGLTNEKLFF
few,TRBJ2-1,TRBV6-2/TRBV6-3,.,TGTGCCAGCTTGGACTACTCCTACAATGAGCAGTTCTTC,CASLDYSYNEQFF
.,TRBJ2-5,TRBV5-8,.,TGTGCCAGGGCGAGGGGTAGTGGAGAGACCCAGTACTTC,CARARGSGETQYF
.,TRBJ2-1,TRBV5-4,TRBD2,TGTGCCAGCAGTCCCGATACTAGCGCTTCCAATGAGCAGTTCTTC,CASSPDTSASNEQFF
many,TRBJ1-1,TRBV28,.,TGTGCCAGCAGTTTGGGGTCACAGGGACCTGATGAAGCTTTCTTT,CASSLGSQGPDEAFF
.,TRBJ2-1,TRBV23-1,.,TGCGCCAGCAGTCAATCGCCGCCAGCCTATGAGCAGTTCTTC,CASSQSPPAYEQFF
.,TRBJ1-5,TRBV15,.,TGTGCCACCAGCAGTCCCTTATATAGCAATCAGCCCCAGCATTTT,CATSSPLYSNQPQHF
.,TRBJ2-1,TRBV19,TRBD1,TGTGCCAGTAGTAGGCCTGGGACAGGGCACAATGAGCAGTTCTTC,CASSRPGTGHNEQFF
many,TRBJ2-5,TRBV29-1,.,TGCAGCGTTCGGATCTCAGGGTACGAGACCCAGTACTTC,CSVRISGYETQYF
many,TRBJ2-3,TRBV12-3/TRBV12-4,TRBD2,TGTGCCAGCAGTTTAAGGACTAGCGGGACTAGCACAGATACGCAGTATTTT,CASSLRTSGTSTDTQYF
many,TRBJ2-2,TRBV4-2,TRBD2,TGTGCCAGCAGCTTCTCGGGCACTAGCGGGAGCTCCGGGGAGCTGTTTTTT,CASSFSGTSGSSGELFF
.,TRBJ1-1,TRBV20-1,.,TGCAGTGCGAACCCGGCCCTAGGTGGGACTGAAGCTTTCTTT,CSANPALGGTEAFF
many,TRBJ2-2,TRBV14,.,TGTGCCAGCAGCCCATATAACACCGGGGAGCTGTTTTTT,CASSPYNTGELFF
many,TRBJ2-5,TRBV5-1,TRBD1,TGCGCCAGCAGCTTGGGGGGACAGGGAGGATCAGAGACCCAGTACTTC,CASSLGGQGGSETQYF
.,TRBJ1-1,TRBV20-1,TRBD1,TGCAGTGCTGGCCTAGGGGGCATCGCTGAAGCTTTCTTT,CSAGLGGIAEAFF
.,TRBJ2-7,TRBV20-1,TRBD2,TGCAGTACTAGCGACACTTGGACTAGCGGGTCCACCTACGAGCAGTACTTC,CSTSDTWTSGSTYEQYF
many,TRBJ2-4,TRBV6-1,.,TGTGCCAGCACCCCGACTAGGGCCGAAAACATTCAGTACTTC,CASTPTRAENIQYF
many,TRBJ2-5,TRBV9,.,TGTGCCAGCAGCGTAGACCAAGAGACCCAGTACTTC,CASSVDQETQYF
.,TRBJ2-1,TRBV18,.,TGTGCCAGCTCACCAAGCGGTTTCGGTTACAATGAGCAGTTCTTC,CASSPSGFGYNEQFF
few,TRBJ2-1,TRBV20-1,.,TGCAGTGCTAGAGTTCCGAGGAACAATGAGCAGTTCTTC,CSARVPRNNEQFF
.,TRBJ2-7,TRBV20-1,.,TGCAGTGCTTATGGGCTAGCGAGCTCCTACGAGCAGTACTTC,CSAYGLASSYEQYF